This is a list of T cell receptor beta chains from one sample in a study of blood T cell repertoires in COVID-19. Some clones are missing from TCRdb's copy, which holds only in-frame ones; the method was immunoSEQ multiplex PCR. The sample has some 340,000 clones, 90% to 95% seen once. The source material was PBMCs or T cells enriched from blood (not recorded which). Receptor source: a woman between 25 and 40 years old who had been exposed to COVID-19. Each CDR3 is given with its conserved first and last residue. The order of the fields is J gene, clone size, D gene, V gene, CDR3 protein, CDR3 DNA. A D gene is named only where the DNA matches it firmly. Only some rows state a clone size, as once, few, many or a class for expanded clones.

>TRBJ1-1|.|.|TRBV6-5
CASSYVDSANTEAFF
TGTGCCAGCAGTTATGTAGACAGTGCCAACACTGAAGCTTTCTTT
>TRBJ2-3|.|TRBD1|TRBV9
CASSASGTGGDTQYF
TGTGCCAGCAGCGCCTCCGGGACAGGGGGGGATACGCAGTATTTT
>TRBJ1-6|.|TRBD1|TRBV9
CASSGQGGNSPLHF
TGTGCCAGCAGCGGACAGGGGGGCAATTCACCCCTCCACTTT
>TRBJ1-6|.|.|TRBV19
CASSSTGWDSPLHF
TGTGCCAGTAGTTCCACAGGGTGGGATTCACCCCTCCACTTT
>TRBJ1-5|.|.|TRBV7-8
CASSLQGRVNQPQHF
TGTGCCAGCAGCTTACAGGGGAGGGTTAATCAGCCCCAGCATTTT
>TRBJ2-7|.|TRBD1|TRBV4-1
CASSQMMLGDRGLGEQYF
TGCGCCAGCAGCCAGATGATGCTCGGGGACAGGGGCTTAGGGGAGCAGTACTTC
>TRBJ2-7|.|.|TRBV10-3
CAISESSGRLSLYEQYF
TGTGCCATCAGTGAGTCCTCAGGTCGGCTGTCTCTGTACGAGCAGTACTTC
>TRBJ2-1|.|TRBD1|TRBV10-2
CASSRNRGNEQFF
TGCGCCAGCAGTCGAAACAGGGGTAATGAGCAGTTCTTC
>TRBJ1-1|.|.|TRBV28
CASGKIRGIWNTEAFF
TGTGCCAGCGGCAAGATTAGGGGGATTTGGAACACTGAAGCTTTCTTT
>TRBJ1-2|.|.|TRBV20-1
CSALGGYGYTF
TGCAGTGCTCTGGGGGGCTATGGCTACACCTTC
>TRBJ2-7|.|TRBD1|TRBV5-1
CASSLGTGVYEQYF
TGCGCCAGCAGCTTAGGGACAGGGGTTTACGAGCAGTACTTC
>TRBJ2-1|many|TRBD2|TRBV2
CASSETSSAADEQFF
TGTGCCAGCAGTGAGACTAGCTCGGCGGCAGATGAGCAGTTCTTC
>TRBJ1-2|.|TRBD1|TRBV5-4
CASSLVRDRGGYTF
TGTGCCAGCAGCTTGGTGAGGGACAGGGGCGGCTACACCTTC
>TRBJ1-1|.|.|TRBV18
CASSPPDRPEAFF
TGTGCCAGCTCACCCCCCGACAGGCCTGAAGCTTTCTTT
>TRBJ1-2|.|.|TRBV7-6
CASSLKRAVNYGYTF
TGTGCCAGCAGCTTAAAGAGAGCGGTTAACTATGGCTACACCTTC
>TRBJ2-7|.|TRBD1|TRBV24-1
CATSDLDLGQGEQYF
TGTGCCACCAGTGATTTGGATTTGGGACAGGGAGAGCAGTACTTC
>TRBJ2-7|.|.|TRBV5-5
CASSLKRTDQYEQYF
TGTGCCAGCAGCTTAAAGAGGACAGACCAATACGAGCAGTACTTC
>TRBJ2-3|.|TRBD1|TRBV4-1
CASSPGQAPLGDTQYF
TGCGCCAGCAGCCCGGGACAGGCACCTCTAGGAGATACGCAGTATTTT
>TRBJ1-5|.|TRBD1|TRBV7-8
CASSQDRGRHSNQPQHF
TGTGCCAGCAGCCAGGACAGGGGGAGACATAGCAATCAGCCCCAGCATTTT
>TRBJ1-6|.|TRBD1|TRBV5-6
CASSHTDRVHNSPLHF
TGTGCCAGCAGCCACACGGACAGGGTCCATAATTCACCCCTCCACTTT
>TRBJ2-2|.|.|TRBV7-2
CASSLGSSRSGELFF
TGTGCCAGCAGCTTAGGGTCTAGCCGGAGCGGGGAGCTGTTTTTT
>TRBJ2-3|.|.|TRBV20-1
CSASNALAGTDTQYF
TGCAGTGCTAGTAACGCCCTCGCCGGGACAGATACGCAGTATTTT
>TRBJ1-2|.|.|TRBV5-6
CASSPYLGTRVYGYTF
TGTGCCAGCAGCCCTTACCTGGGGACAAGGGTTTATGGCTACACCTTC
>TRBJ2-7|.|.|TRBV11-2
CASSLVPQKVPSSYEQYF
TGTGCCAGCAGCTTAGTACCCCAAAAAGTTCCGAGCTCCTACGAGCAGTACTTC
>TRBJ1-5|.|.|TRBV5-8
CASSLHRAQPQHF
TGTGCCAGCAGCTTACACAGGGCTCAGCCCCAGCATTTT
>TRBJ2-7|.|.|TRBV28
CASSLKGHVGRQQYF
TGTGCCAGCAGTTTAAAGGGACACGTCGGCAGGCAGCAGTACTTC
>TRBJ2-3|.|TRBD2|TRBV18
CASSTRTSGGSITDTQYF
TGTGCCAGCTCAACGAGGACTAGCGGGGGATCTATCACAGATACGCAGTATTTT
>TRBJ1-5|.|TRBD1|TRBV4-3
CASSRLTGAGQPQHF
TGCGCCAGCAGCCGGTTGACAGGGGCCGGTCAGCCCCAGCATTTT
>TRBJ2-3|.|.|TRBV7-9
CASSWGGTDTQYF
TGTGCCAGCAGCTGGGGAGGCACAGATACGCAGTATTTT